This T cell receptor beta chain was captured in a study of control samples from healthy donors and cancer patients. Germline V gene data show CDR1 as KGHSH and CDR2 as LQKENI. The CDR3 length is 14 residues. V shed 4 bases and J 3 bases; nucleotides not matched to a gene: 5. Some clones are missing from TCRdb's copy, which holds only in-frame ones; the method was immunoSEQ multiplex PCR. This sample carries roughly 80,000 clones, about nine tenths of them seen once, and the ten largest clones take 4.5% to 7%. The chain couples TRBV18 to TRBJ1-1, with 7 nucleotides matching TRBD1. This receptor was obtained from a man in his forties or fifties in good health. What was sequenced was blood. For the CDR3, the DNA is TGTGCCAGCTCACGACAGCAGGGGGACACTGAAGCTTTCTTT. Residues: CASSRQQGDTEAFF.